This T cell receptor (beta chain) was retrieved from a study of vaccination and CD4 T cells after COVID-19. In regard to this clonotype: Antigen unknown.

Sample time point: late sampling 161 to 241 days after vaccination in a few convalescent patients. Treatment specified: roughly ten-day PBMC culture with coronavirus spike peptide pools or control peptides (ViraFEST assay). Negative-selection isolation of CD4+ T cells was performed after 10 days of culture. Sequencing of cultured CD4+ T cell DNA used the Oncomine TCR Beta short-read assay. TCRdb itself ran the PCR reads through MiXCR, one entry per CDR3 protein. This table has some 24,000 distinct CDR3 sequences, 40% to 50% appearing once. Germline values: CDR1 MNHEY, CDR2 SVGEGT. The V segment lost 5 bases and the J segment 4 bases; nucleotides outside the gene matches: 11. This CDR3 has 16 amino acids.

V usage is TRBV6-2 or TRBV6-3 and J usage is TRBJ2-3; TRBD2 agrees at 8 bases. The receptor's source is a human donor who had recovered from COVID-19. The sample consisted of CD4+ T cells from blood, cultured in vitro, taken about 7 months after SARS-CoV-2 vaccination. CDR3 protein: CASSPLYGRAPDTQYF. The CDR3 DNA sequence: TGTGCCAGCAGTCCCCTGTACGGGAGGGCCCCAGATACGCAGTATTTT.